This entry describes one TCR beta chain. At one end the junction does not follow the germline gene, possibly because of a read error. These data come from a study of T cells in Graves' hyperthyroidism and ophthalmopathy. Amplified regions were TCR beta CDR3 sequences from RNA transcripts. The HTBI primer set was used in a first-round RT-PCR of the TCR CDR3. TCRdb called the multiplex PCR reads again in MiXCR, with one record for every CDR3 protein. The sample has approximately 700,000 distinct CDR3 sequences; 45% are singletons. Per the germline V gene, CDR1 is ENHRY and CDR2 is SYGVKD. This CDR3 comprises 13 residues.

Sequences were obtained from peripheral blood or thyroid tissue (not recorded which). The TCR sequence derives from an adult man with Graves' disease, either hyperthyroidism or ophthalmopathy (not recorded which). V and J are TRBV10-3 and TRBJ2-2; D may be TRBD2 (6 bases). CDR3: CTSRETNTGELFF. CDR3 bases: TGCACTAGTCGGGAGACGAACACCGGGGAGCTGTTTTTT.